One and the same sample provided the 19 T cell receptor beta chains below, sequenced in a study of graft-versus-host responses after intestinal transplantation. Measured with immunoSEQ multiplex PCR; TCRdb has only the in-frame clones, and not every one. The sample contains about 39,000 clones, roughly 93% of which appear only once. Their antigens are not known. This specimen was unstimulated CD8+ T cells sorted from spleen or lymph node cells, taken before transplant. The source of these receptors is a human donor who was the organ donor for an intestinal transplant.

CDR3 nucleotides: TGCGCCAGCAGTCGCCAATTTGCAACTAATGAAAAACTGTTTTTT. Its protein is CASSRQFATNEKLFF. The V call is TRBV4-1, the J call TRBJ1-4; D gene uncertain. CDR3 length: 15 residues. The germline V gene has CDR1 MGHRA and CDR2 YSYEKL. Trimming removed 6 bases at V and 0 bases at J, with 11 bases between.

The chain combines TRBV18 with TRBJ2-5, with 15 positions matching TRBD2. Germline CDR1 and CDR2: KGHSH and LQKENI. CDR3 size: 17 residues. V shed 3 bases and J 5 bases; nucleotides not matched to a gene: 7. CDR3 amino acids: CASSPYPGLAGGETQYF. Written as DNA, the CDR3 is TGTGCCAGCTCACCCTACCCCGGACTAGCGGGAGGGGAGACCCAGTACTTC.

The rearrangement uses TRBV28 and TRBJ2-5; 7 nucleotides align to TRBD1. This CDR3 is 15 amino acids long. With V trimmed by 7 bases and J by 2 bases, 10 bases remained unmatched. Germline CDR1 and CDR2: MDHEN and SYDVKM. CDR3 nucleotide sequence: TGTGCCAGCATTCCTGAGGGACAGCTACAAGAGACCCAGTACTTC. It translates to CASIPEGQLQETQYF.

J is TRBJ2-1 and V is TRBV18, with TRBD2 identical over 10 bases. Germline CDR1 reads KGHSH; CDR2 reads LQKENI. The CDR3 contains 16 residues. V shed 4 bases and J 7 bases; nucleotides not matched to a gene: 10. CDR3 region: CASSHTAGGRGNEQFF. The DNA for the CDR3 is TGTGCCAGCTCACACACAGCGGGAGGGCGGGGGAATGAGCAGTTCTTC.

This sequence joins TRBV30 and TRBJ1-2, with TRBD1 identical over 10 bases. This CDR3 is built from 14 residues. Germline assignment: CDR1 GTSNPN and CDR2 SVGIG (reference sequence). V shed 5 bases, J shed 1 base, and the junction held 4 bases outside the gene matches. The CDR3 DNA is TGTGCCTGGTGGACAGGGGGTCTTAACTATGGCTACACCTTC. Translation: CAWWTGGLNYGYTF.

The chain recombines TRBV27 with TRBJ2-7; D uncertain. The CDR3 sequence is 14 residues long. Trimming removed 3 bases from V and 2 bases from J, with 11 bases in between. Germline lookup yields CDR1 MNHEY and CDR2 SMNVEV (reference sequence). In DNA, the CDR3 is TGTGCCAGCAGTTTCTGGGCCAGGCCCTACGAGCAGTACTTC. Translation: CASSFWARPYEQYF.

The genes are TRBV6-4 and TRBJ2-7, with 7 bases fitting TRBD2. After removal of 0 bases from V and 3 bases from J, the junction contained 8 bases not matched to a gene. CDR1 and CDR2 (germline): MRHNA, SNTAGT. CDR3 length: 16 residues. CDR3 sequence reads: CASSDSGREGGYEQYF. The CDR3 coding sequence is TGTGCCAGCAGTGACTCGGGGAGGGAGGGTGGCTACGAGCAGTACTTC.

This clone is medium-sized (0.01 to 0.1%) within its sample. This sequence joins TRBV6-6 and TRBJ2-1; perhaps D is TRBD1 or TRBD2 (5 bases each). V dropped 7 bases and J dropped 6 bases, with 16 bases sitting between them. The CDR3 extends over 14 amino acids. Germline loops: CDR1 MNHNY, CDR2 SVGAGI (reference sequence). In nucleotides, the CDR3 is TGTGCCAGCACCCTCTCAGAGGGGAGCAATGAGCAGTTCTTC. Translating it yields CASTLSEGSNEQFF.

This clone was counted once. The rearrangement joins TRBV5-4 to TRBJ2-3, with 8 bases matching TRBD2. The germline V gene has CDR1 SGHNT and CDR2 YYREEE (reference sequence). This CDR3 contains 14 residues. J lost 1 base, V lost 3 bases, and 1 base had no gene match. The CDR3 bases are TGTGCCAGCAGCTCGACTAGCGGCACAGATACGCAGTATTTT. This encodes CASSSTSGTDTQYF.

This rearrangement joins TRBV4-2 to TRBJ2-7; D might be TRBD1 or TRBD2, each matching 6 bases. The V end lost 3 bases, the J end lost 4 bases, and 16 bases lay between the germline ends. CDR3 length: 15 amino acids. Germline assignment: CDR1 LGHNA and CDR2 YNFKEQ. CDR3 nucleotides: TGTGCCAGCAGCCAGGACCGGGGGCAGGGGTACGAGCAGTACTTC. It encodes CASSQDRGQGYEQYF.

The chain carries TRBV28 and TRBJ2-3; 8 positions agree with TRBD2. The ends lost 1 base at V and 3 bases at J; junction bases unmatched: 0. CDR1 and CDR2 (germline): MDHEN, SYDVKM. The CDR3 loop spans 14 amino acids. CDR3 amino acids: CASSLSSGTDTQYF. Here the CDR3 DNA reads TGTGCCAGCAGTTTATCTAGCGGGACAGATACGCAGTATTTT.

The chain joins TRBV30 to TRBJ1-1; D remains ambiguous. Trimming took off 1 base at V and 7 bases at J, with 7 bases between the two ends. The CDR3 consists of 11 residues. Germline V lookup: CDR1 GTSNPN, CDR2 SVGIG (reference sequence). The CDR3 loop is CAWSGDFEAFF. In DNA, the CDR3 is TGTGCCTGGAGTGGAGACTTTGAAGCTTTCTTT.

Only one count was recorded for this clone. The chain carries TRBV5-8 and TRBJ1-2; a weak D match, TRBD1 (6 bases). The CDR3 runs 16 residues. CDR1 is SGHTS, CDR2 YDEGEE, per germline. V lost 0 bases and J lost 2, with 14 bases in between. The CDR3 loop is CASSLARTALNYGYTF. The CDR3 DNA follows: TGTGCCAGCAGCTTGGCCCGGACAGCCTTAAACTATGGCTACACCTTC.

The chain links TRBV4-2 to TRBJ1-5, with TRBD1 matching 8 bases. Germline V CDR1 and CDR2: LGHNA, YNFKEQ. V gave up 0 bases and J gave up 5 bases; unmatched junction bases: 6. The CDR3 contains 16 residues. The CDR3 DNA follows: TGTGCCAGCAGCCAAGAATCGGGGACAGGCGATCAGCCCCAGCATTTT. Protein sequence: CASSQESGTGDQPQHF.

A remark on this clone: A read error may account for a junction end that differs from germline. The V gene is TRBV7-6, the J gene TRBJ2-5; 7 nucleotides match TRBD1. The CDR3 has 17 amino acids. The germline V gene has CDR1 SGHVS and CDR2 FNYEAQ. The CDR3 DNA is TGTGCCAGCAGCTTAGTCCCCTCTGGGACAGCTCAAGAGGCCCAGTACTTC. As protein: CASSLVPSGTAQEAQYF.

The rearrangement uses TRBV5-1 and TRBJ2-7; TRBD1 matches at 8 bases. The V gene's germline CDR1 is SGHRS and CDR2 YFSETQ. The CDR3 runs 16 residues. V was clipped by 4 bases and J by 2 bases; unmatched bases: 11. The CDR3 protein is CASSLPWTGNAYEQYF. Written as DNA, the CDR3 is TGCGCCAGCAGCCTACCGTGGACAGGGAACGCCTACGAGCAGTACTTC.

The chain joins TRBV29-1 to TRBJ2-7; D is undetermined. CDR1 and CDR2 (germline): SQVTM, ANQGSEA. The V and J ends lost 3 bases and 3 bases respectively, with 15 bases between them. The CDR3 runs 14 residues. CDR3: CSVERPGYDYEQYF. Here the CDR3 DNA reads TGCAGCGTTGAGAGACCCGGCTACGACTACGAGCAGTACTTC.

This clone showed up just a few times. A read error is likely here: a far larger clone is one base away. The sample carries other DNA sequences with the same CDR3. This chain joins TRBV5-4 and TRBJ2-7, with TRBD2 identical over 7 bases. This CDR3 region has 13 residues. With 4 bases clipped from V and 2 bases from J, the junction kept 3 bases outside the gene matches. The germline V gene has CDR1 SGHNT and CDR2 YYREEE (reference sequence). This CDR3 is CASSHGLAYEQYF. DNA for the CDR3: TGTGCCAGCAGCCACGGACTAGCCTACGAGCAGTACTTC.

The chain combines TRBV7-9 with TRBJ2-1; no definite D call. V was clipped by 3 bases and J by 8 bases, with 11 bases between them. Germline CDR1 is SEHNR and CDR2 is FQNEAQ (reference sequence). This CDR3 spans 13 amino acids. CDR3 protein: CASSFSLAHEQFF. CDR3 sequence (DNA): TGTGCCAGCAGCTTTTCCTTAGCTCATGAGCAGTTCTTC.